The T cell receptor (beta chain) under discussion was sequenced for a study of early T cells in non-severe SARS-CoV-2 infection. On the study more broadly: Alpha and beta chains were unpaired, from unsorted whole-blood bulk RNA.

Attached unique molecular identifiers marked individual cDNA molecules. TCRdb redid the calling of the 5' RACE reads with MiXCR, one entry per CDR3 protein. Of approximately 100,000 distinct CDR3 sequences listed, approximately 11% are singletons. Study observations and caveats: Matches to VDJdb favored anti-spike CD8 responses and missed private and CD4 specificities.

On this clonotype: Its antigen is as yet unknown.

V was pared by 4 bases and J by 2 bases, with 7 bases of the junction left unmatched. Per germline, CDR1 SQVTM and CDR2 ANQGSEA. This CDR3 has 14 residues. The rearrangement links TRBV29-1 to TRBJ2-7, with 8 positions matching TRBD1. The sequenced sample consisted of whole blood. This sequence was found in an adult who was a healthcare worker with PCR-confirmed SARS-CoV-2 infection or an uninfected control (not recorded which). CDR3 region: CSVARDRRAYEQYF. The CDR3 DNA follows: TGCAGCGTTGCTAGGGACAGGCGCGCCTACGAGCAGTACTTC.